The 8 T cell receptor beta chains presented below share a single source sample, sequenced in a study of blood T cell repertoires in COVID-19. The data were produced by immunoSEQ multiplex PCR, yet TCRdb's version contains in-frame clones alone and is incomplete. The sample lists 100,000 to 150,000 clones, around 86% occurring once. What was sequenced was peripheral blood. These receptors all stem from a woman in her seventies with COVID-19, enrolled during active disease.

The gene calls are TRBV4-1 and TRBJ2-2; D ambiguous. The V end was cut by 1 base, the J end by 5 bases, with 8 bases between. The CDR3 contains 14 residues. In germline, CDR1 is MGHRA, CDR2 YSYEKL. CDR3 region: CASSQGERTGELFF. As DNA, the CDR3 is TGCGCCAGCAGCCAAGGCGAGAGAACCGGGGAGCTGTTTTTT.

V and J are TRBV7-2 and TRBJ2-5; weak D call: TRBD2 (6 bases). Germline V gives CDR1 SGHTA, CDR2 FQGNSA. This CDR3 contains 15 residues. V lost 5 bases, J lost 1 base, and 14 bases lay in between. CDR3 sequence reads: CASSREWGVQETQYF. CDR3 nucleotides: TGTGCCAGCAGCAGGGAATGGGGGGTCCAAGAGACCCAGTACTTC.

The chain links TRBV5-4 to TRBJ1-1; D might be TRBD1 (6 bases). V gave up 4 bases and J gave up 1 base, with 20 bases separating them. There are 17 residues in the CDR3. Germline values: CDR1 SGHNT, CDR2 YYREEE (reference sequence). In DNA, the CDR3 is TGTGCCAGCAGCCCGATGGCGGGGGGCGGTAGGAACACTGAAGCTTTCTTT. This sequence encodes CASSPMAGGGRNTEAFF.

The V gene is TRBV3-1 (or the pseudogene TRBV3-2), the J gene TRBJ2-1; 10 bases map to TRBD2. In germline, CDR1 is LGHDT, CDR2 YNNKEL (reference sequence). The CDR3 spans 16 residues. V shed 4 bases, J shed 2 bases, and the junction held 5 bases outside the gene matches. CDR3 coding DNA: TGTGCCAGCAGCCCGGAGGGGACTAGCGCCTACAATGAGCAGTTCTTC. It translates to CASSPEGTSAYNEQFF.

In DNA form, the CDR3 reads TGCGCCAGCAGCTTGGATGTGCGGGGGGCGGGTAATGAAAAACTGTTTTTT. This gives the protein CASSLDVRGAGNEKLFF. The chain links TRBV5-1 to TRBJ1-4; D is possibly TRBD1 (6 bases). Germline V gene data show CDR1 as SGHRS and CDR2 as YFSETQ. The CDR3 is made up of 17 amino acids. V lost 0 bases and J lost 4, with 16 bases in between.

The chain links TRBV7-2 to TRBJ1-5; tentatively, D is TRBD1 (5 bases). The CDR3 extends over 13 amino acids. The germline CDR1 and CDR2 sequences are SGHTA and FQGNSA. V dropped 3 bases and J dropped 9 bases, with 12 bases sitting between them. The CDR3 loop reads CASSFREGAPQHF. CDR3 DNA: TGTGCCAGCAGCTTCAGGGAGGGTGCGCCCCAGCATTTT.

V is TRBV19 and J is TRBJ1-4, with TRBD1 matching over 9 bases. Germline trimming cut 6 bases from V and 7 bases from J; bases unmatched to any gene: 9. This CDR3 contains 15 residues. Per the germline V gene, CDR1 is LNHDA and CDR2 is SQIVND (reference sequence). For the CDR3, the DNA is TGTGCCAGTAGCCCCGGGACAGGGTGGGGTGAAAAACTGTTTTTT. Translating gives CASSPGTGWGEKLFF. Full variable domain (missing parts from reference TRBV19 and TRBJ1-4): DGGITQSPKYLFRKEGQNVTLSCEQNLNHDAMYWYRQDPGQGLRLIYYSQIVNDFQKGDIAEGYSVSREKKESFPLTVTSAQKNPTAFYLCASSPGTGWGEKLFFGSGTQLSVL.

The chain joins TRBV7-6 to TRBJ1-5; 8 nucleotides line up with TRBD1. The trim removed 1 base at V and 7 bases at J, leaving 9 bases unmatched. From germline, CDR1 is SGHVS and CDR2 FNYEAQ. The CDR3 covers 16 residues. The CDR3 reads CASSLGPTGEGQPQHF. The CDR3 DNA follows: TGTGCCAGCAGCTTAGGGCCGACAGGGGAAGGCCAGCCCCAGCATTTT.